The entry below describes one T cell receptor (beta chain). What it recognizes is unknown. The sample is drawn from a study of PD-1 blockade in classical Hodgkin lymphoma. Study-wide points: Compared with baseline, CD4+ but not CD8+ TCR diversity had risen significantly by C4D1. Healthy donors reportedly exceeded newly diagnosed patients in baseline TCR diversity.

Sequencing was performed with immunoSEQ multiplex PCR; in TCRdb, only in-frame clones are kept and a portion is missing. The sample holds roughly 12,000 clones, almost 90% seen once. All trial patients relapsed after autologous stem cell transplantation. CD4+ T cells were purified from thawed PBMCs by negative selection. Relapsed/refractory classical Hodgkin lymphoma patients had complete, partial or progressive responses. The trim removed 0 bases at V and 7 bases at J, leaving 9 bases unmatched. Germline values: CDR1 ENHRY, CDR2 SYGVKD. This CDR3 comprises 16 residues. The sample here was CD4+ T cells from blood, taken at baseline. The V and J genes are TRBV10-3 and TRBJ2-3; 8 bases are shared with TRBD2. The clonotype originates from a human donor with classical Hodgkin lymphoma. Here the CDR3 reads CAISESRSSGDYTQYF. The CDR3 region has the DNA TGTGCCATCAGTGAGTCGAGGAGTAGCGGGGATTATACGCAGTATTTT.